Listed below are T cell receptor beta chains from one sample, sequenced in a study of beta chain features in type 1 diabetes. Sequencing was performed with immunoSEQ multiplex PCR; in TCRdb, only in-frame clones are kept and a portion is missing. The sample consists of around 160,000 clones, roughly 60% of them appearing once. Sample: naive CD4+ T cells from blood. The receptors were gathered from a man aged 25-45 years with type 1 diabetes. Both conserved end residues are part of each CDR3.

TRBJ1-1	TRBV29-1	CSSKWDRETEAFF
TRBJ2-1	TRBV6-1	CASSGTTEQFF
TRBJ2-5	TRBV18	CASSPPKETQYF
TRBJ2-6	TRBV28	CASSPPTGSGANVLTF
TRBJ2-7	TRBV6-5	CASSPQGGPYEQYF
TRBJ2-6	TRBV7-2	CASSLGNSANVLTF
TRBJ1-5	TRBV12-5	CASGLVDQPQHF
TRBJ1-1	TRBV30	CAWKGVNTEAFF
TRBJ2-4	TRBV11-2	CASSLIRGAKNIQYF
TRBJ2-6	TRBV29-1	CSCQGSGANVLTF
TRBJ2-7	TRBV30	CAWKGQGGGYEQYF
TRBJ2-3	TRBV29-1	CSVGEWTLTDTQYF
TRBJ1-2	TRBV15	CATEAWTGKVAGYTF
TRBJ2-3	TRBV14	CASSQTERNTQYF
TRBJ1-6	TRBV9	CASSRKGSSNSPLHF